This TCR beta chain was sequenced for a study of blood T cell repertoires in COVID-19. Study-level information: Collection of acute and convalescent COVID-19 samples took place in the United States, Italy and Spain. T cells, B-cell-depleted T cells, or PBMCs provided the cDNA or gDNA that served as material.

This CDR3 region has 16 residues. Germline values: CDR1 PRHDT, CDR2 FYEKMQ (reference sequence). The junction had 13 bases not matched to a gene; V was cut back by 6 bases and J by 6 bases. Generated by immunoSEQ multiplex PCR, the TCRdb table keeps only in-frame clones and is missing some. Among approximately 220,000 clones listed, approximately 87% were seen once. The chain combines TRBV13 with TRBJ2-2, with 7 bases aligning to TRBD1. This clonotype was sampled from a woman aged 50 to 60 with acute or convalescent COVID-19. The sample consisted of peripheral blood. The CDR3 here is CASSPDDREFPGELFF. The CDR3 coding sequence is TGTGCCAGCAGTCCCGACGACAGGGAGTTTCCCGGGGAGCTGTTTTTT.